The rows below give T cell receptor beta chains drawn from one sample of a study of radiotherapy plus CTLA-4 blockade in lung cancer. This table comes from immunoSEQ multiplex PCR, and its TCRdb copy is limited to in-frame clones, with some not included. The sample includes about 86,000 clones, around 86% of them seen just once. The source material was peripheral blood, sampled from a patient treated with radiotherapy plus ipilimumab. The origin of the receptors is a human donor with non-small cell lung cancer who had stable disease on radiotherapy plus ipilimumab. CDR3s include the opening cysteine and the closing phenylalanine or tryptophan.

v_call | cdr3_aa
TRBV5-5 | CASSPGAGSYEQYF
TRBV5-1 | CASSFPGDTLNTEAFF
TRBV5-4 | CASSSRRGRNEQFF
TRBV19 | CASSPRAETGDEQYF
TRBV9 | CASSVVDSGDYTQYF
TRBV7-3 | CASSTGPDPTYEQYF
TRBV9 | CASSLRQEPSYEQYF
TRBV6-5 | CASSYSIQVGEQYF
TRBV28 | CASRGDTTYEQYF
TRBV28 | CASSLMRVGEQFF
TRBV28 | CAIRPGTANVLTF
TRBV18 | CASSPLKVQGAGEAFF
TRBV5-1 | CASSLAGTGNYEQYF
TRBV10-2 | CASRQGLAGGIRDEQYF
TRBV2 | CASSAGLAAYEQYF
TRBV7-3 | CASSLRGKGTDTQYF
TRBV6-1 | CASSERQGVNAGELFF
TRBV2 | CASDGLAGVTHEQYF
TRBV10-1 | CASSPSLNTEQYF
TRBV30 | CAWRMTGAKTDTQYF
TRBV6-5 | CASSELGDEQYF
TRBV18 | CASSPPRQNKNIQYF
TRBV19 | CASSIWASQGRGEAFF